A single sample gave rise to the 27 T cell receptor beta chains below, sequenced in a study of blood T cells in healthy people across ages. Next came a second PCR, run for about 6 to 12 cycles, which used a sample-barcoded 5' primer along with a J-beta primer mix. TCRdb fed the 5' RACE reads into MiXCR, producing one record per CDR3 protein. The sample has around 1.1 million distinct CDR3 sequences; around two fifths are singletons. Input material: blood. All receptors come from a man aged 18 to 35 in good health.

The chain carries TRBV12-3 or TRBV12-4 and TRBJ2-3; a possible D gene is TRBD2 (6 bases). Trimming took 2 bases from V and 5 from J, leaving 14 bases between them. CDR3 length equals 15 residues. The CDR3 DNA is TGTGCCAGCAGTTTATTGGGGGGAGGAGAAGATACGCAGTATTTT. It specifies CASSLLGGGEDTQYF.

This clonotype was found a few times. The rearrangement joins TRBV4-2 to TRBJ2-3; D may be TRBD1 (5 bases). The V and J ends lost 0 bases and 7 bases respectively, with 8 bases between them. The germline CDR1 and CDR2 sequences are LGHNA and YNFKEQ. The CDR3 runs 13 residues. The CDR3 bases are TGTGCCAGCAGCCAAGAAAGGGGAAATACGCAGTATTTT. This codes for CASSQERGNTQYF.

The V gene is TRBV12-3 or TRBV12-4, the J gene TRBJ1-5; tentatively, D is TRBD1 (5 bases). The V end was cut by 3 bases, the J end by 4 bases, with 13 bases between. The CDR3 consists of 15 residues. CDR3 nucleotides: TGTGCCAGCAGTTTTTCCCAGGGTAATAATCAGCCCCAGCATTTT. Translating gives CASSFSQGNNQPQHF.

This clonotype came up a few times. This chain uses TRBV29-1 with TRBJ2-1; possibly TRBD2 for D (6 bases). Trimming removed 7 bases from V and 10 bases from J, with 11 bases in between. Germline loops: CDR1 SQVTM, CDR2 ANQGSEA. CDR3 size: 10 residues. In DNA form, the CDR3 reads TGCAGCGGCGGGGAGCCCGAGCAGTTCTTC. Translated: CSGGEPEQFF.

Many counts were recorded for this clonotype. The CDR3 spells CSARRDRGSGYTF. The CDR3 DNA follows: TGCAGTGCTAGAAGGGACAGGGGTTCTGGCTACACCTTC. This chain links TRBV20-1 with TRBJ1-2, with 10 bases matching TRBD1. CDR1 and CDR2 (germline): DFQATT, SNEGSKA (reference sequence). The J segment lost 7 bases and the V segment lost 2 bases, leaving 4 bases of the junction unmatched. This CDR3 has 13 amino acids.

The chain links TRBV28 to TRBJ1-1; a possible D gene is TRBD1 (5 bases). Trimming took off 5 bases at V and 1 base at J, with 14 bases between the two ends. CDR1 and CDR2 (germline): MDHEN, SYDVKM. This CDR3 has 15 amino acids. DNA of the CDR3: TGTGCCAGCAGTCCCAAGACAGATAGGAACACTGAAGCTTTCTTT. Translating gives CASSPKTDRNTEAFF.

In this sample, this clonotype turned up a few times. This chain uses TRBV7-2 with TRBJ2-4; D unclear. The V gene lost 0 bases and the J gene lost 7 bases, with 7 bases spanning the gap. Germline assignment: CDR1 SGHTA and CDR2 FQGNSA. The CDR3 is 13 amino acids. The DNA of the CDR3 is TGTGCCAGCAGCTTAGCGTTGGGGAACATTCAGTACTTC. Translating gives CASSLALGNIQYF.

This clonotype was observed at least ten times. A read error may account for a junction end that differs from germline. The chain joins TRBV5-1 to TRBJ1-2; 8 bases are a match to TRBD1. This CDR3 has 13 amino acids. CDR1 is SGHRS and CDR2 is YFSETQ in the germline V gene. The CDR3: CASSSDRVYGYTF. The DNA of the CDR3 is TGTGCCAGCAGCTCGGACAGGGTCTATGGCTACACCTTC.

The chain uses TRBV7-2 and TRBJ1-4, with D possibly TRBD1 on 5 matching bases. Between the trimmed V and J ends, which lost 4 bases and 7 bases, there was a span of 22 bases. Germline CDR1 SGHTA, CDR2 FQGNSA. The CDR3 has 17 amino acids. The CDR3 is CASSSLVSVGGGEKLFF. Written as DNA, the CDR3 is TGTGCCAGCAGCTCCCTAGTCAGTGTGGGGGGAGGTGAAAAACTGTTTTTT.

The rearrangement joins TRBV25-1 to TRBJ1-6, with D possibly TRBD1 on 6 matching bases. Germline lookup yields CDR1 MGHDK and CDR2 SYGVNS. V shed 3 bases and J shed 5 bases, with 14 bases lying between them. The CDR3 sequence is 16 residues long. In DNA, the CDR3 is TGTGCCAGCAGTGACAACCACCGGGGGCATAATTCACCCCTCCACTTT. Encoded protein: CASSDNHRGHNSPLHF.

This clonotype was seen at least ten times. CDR3 in amino acids: CASSHLISGYGYTF. CDR3 DNA sequence: TGTGCCAGCAGCCACCTTATCTCCGGCTATGGCTACACCTTC. The rearrangement joins TRBV6-6 to TRBJ1-2; no reliable D call. The CDR3 spans 14 residues. Per the germline V gene, CDR1 is MNHNY and CDR2 is SVGAGI (reference sequence). Trimming cost V 6 bases and J 4 bases, with 15 bases left between them.

This chain connects TRBV4-3 to TRBJ2-7, with unresolved D. The germline V gene encodes CDR1 LGHNA and CDR2 YSLEER. This CDR3 is built from 15 residues. Deletions cut 1 base from V and 1 base from J, with 11 bases between. The DNA for the CDR3 is TGCGCCAGCAGCCAAGGCTTAAAGTGGTCCTACGAGCAGTACTTC. Translated, it gives CASSQGLKWSYEQYF.

In its sample, this clonotype was seen a few times. The chain employs TRBV7-2 and TRBJ2-3; 7 bases agree with TRBD1. The junction had 8 bases not matched to a gene; V was cut back by 5 bases and J by 3 bases. CDR3 size: 15 residues. Germline assignment: CDR1 SGHTA and CDR2 FQGNSA. As DNA, the CDR3 is TGTGCCAGCAGCCCACCGGGACAGCTAACAGATACGCAGTATTTT. Encoded protein: CASSPPGQLTDTQYF.

The chain combines TRBV7-8 with TRBJ2-5; TRBD2 matches at 11 bases. The CDR3 totals 18 residues. After removal of 1 base from V and 4 bases from J, the junction contained 11 bases not matched to a gene. From germline, CDR1 is SGHVS and CDR2 FQNEAQ. The CDR3 loop reads CASSLVYRASGGLETQYF. The CDR3 region has the DNA TGTGCCAGCAGCTTAGTTTATAGGGCTAGCGGGGGGTTAGAGACCCAGTACTTC.

In its sample, this clonotype was seen once. V is TRBV6-2 or TRBV6-3 and J is TRBJ2-2, with a possible D match to TRBD2 (5 bases). V dropped 11 bases and J dropped 7 bases, with 14 bases sitting between them. Germline-derived CDR1 and CDR2 are MNHEY and SVGEGT. The CDR3 sequence is 12 residues long. The CDR3 nucleotides read TGTGCCGGCCGGCGGGCGGGCGGGGAGCTGTTTTTT. Protein: CAGRRAGGELFF.

This clonotype was counted only a few times. Here the CDR3 reads CASIPGSGGYEQFF. The CDR3 region has the DNA TGTGCCAGCATTCCAGGGTCCGGAGGGTATGAGCAGTTCTTC. V usage is TRBV12-3 or TRBV12-4 and J usage is TRBJ2-1; weak D call: TRBD2 (6 bases). Trimming removed 7 bases at V and 8 bases at J, with 18 bases between. There are 14 residues in the CDR3.

The chain has TRBV12-3 or TRBV12-4 and TRBJ2-3; D perhaps matches TRBD2 (6 bases). The CDR3 runs 19 residues. The ends were cut back, 5 bases at V and 0 bases at J, with 24 bases in the middle. In nucleotides, the CDR3 is TGTGCCAGCAGTCCCAAATGGATCAATAGCGGACCTAGCACAGATACGCAGTATTTT. This codes for CASSPKWINSGPSTDTQYF.

This clonotype has a count of ten or more. CDR3 nucleotide sequence: TGTGCCAGCAGCGTCCGACAGAACAATGAGCAGTTCTTC. As protein: CASSVRQNNEQFF. J is TRBJ2-1 and V is TRBV9, with D possibly matching TRBD1 (5 bases). CDR1 and CDR2 from the germline V gene are SGDLS and YYNGEE. The CDR3 covers 13 residues. V was pared by 2 bases and J by 5 bases, with 8 bases between.

This clonotype has more than one count but fewer than ten. The J gene is TRBJ1-1, the V gene TRBV5-6, with D perhaps TRBD1 (6 bases). The CDR3 length is 20 residues. Per germline, CDR1 SGHDT and CDR2 YYEEEE. V was shortened by 2 bases and J by 4 bases, with 30 bases between the two germline ends. The CDR3 reads CASSFRGGRARSGPITEAFF. The CDR3 DNA sequence: TGTGCCAGCAGCTTCAGGGGCGGGCGGGCCAGATCTGGCCCCATCACTGAAGCTTTCTTT.

Only a few counts were recorded for this clonotype. The V gene is TRBV20-1, the J gene TRBJ1-2, with D perhaps matching TRBD1 (5 bases). V lost 0 bases, J lost 4 bases, and 12 bases lay in between. Germline CDR1 DFQATT, CDR2 SNEGSKA (reference sequence). This CDR3 comprises 14 residues. DNA for the CDR3: TGCAGTGCTAGAGACCGCCGGGGCAGCTATGGCTACACCTTC. It encodes CSARDRRGSYGYTF.

This clonotype was counted a few times. CDR3 region: CSATRTRGDYGYTF. The CDR3, as DNA: TGCAGTGCTACCCGGACAAGGGGCGACTATGGCTACACCTTC. The chain has TRBV20-1 and TRBJ1-2, with TRBD1 as a possible D gene (5 bases). The length of the CDR3 is 14 residues. Germline CDR1 is DFQATT and CDR2 is SNEGSKA (reference sequence). V lost 4 bases, J lost 3 bases, and 15 bases lay in between.

V and J are TRBV2 and TRBJ1-2, with TRBD1 matching 11 bases. The V segment lost 2 bases and the J segment 7 bases; nucleotides outside the gene matches: 6. Germline-derived CDR1 and CDR2 are SNHLY and FYNNEI. The CDR3 is 15 residues long. The CDR3 loop is CASSEQGQGASGYTF. As DNA, the CDR3 is TGTGCCAGCAGTGAACAAGGACAGGGGGCCTCTGGCTACACCTTC.

This clonotype turned up a few times. V is TRBV29-1 and J is TRBJ2-7; D is tentatively TRBD1 or TRBD2 (6 bases each). This CDR3 is built from 12 residues. Trimming shortened V by 6 bases and J by 4 bases, and 13 bases separated the two germline ends. Germline V gene data show CDR1 as SQVTM and CDR2 as ANQGSEA. The CDR3 DNA reads TGCAGCGTGGTGATAGGGGGGTACGAGCAGTACTTC. This encodes CSVVIGGYEQYF.

This clonotype was found a few times. The rearrangement joins TRBV5-1 to TRBJ2-7; D is undetermined. Germline CDR1 SGHRS, CDR2 YFSETQ. Trimming left V 0 bases short and J 5 bases short, with 12 bases between. This CDR3 has 14 residues. CDR3 sequence (DNA): TGCGCCAGCAGCTTGGTAGCAGGTGTAAACGAGCAGTACTTC. Amino acids: CASSLVAGVNEQYF.

This clonotype was seen a handful of times. The chain joins TRBV5-1 to TRBJ2-3; D is unresolved. The germline V and J ends were trimmed by 6 bases and 5 bases, with 13 bases remaining between them. The CDR3 extends over 13 amino acids. CDR1 is SGHRS and CDR2 is YFSETQ in the germline V gene. Written as DNA, the CDR3 is TGCGCCAGCAAGGAGCAAGCACAAGATACGCAGTATTTT. This translates into CASKEQAQDTQYF. The complete variable domain, with remaining parts taken from reference TRBV5-1 and TRBJ2-3, reads KAGVTQTPRYLIKTRGQQVTLSCSPISGHRSVSWYQQTPGQGLQFLFEYFSETQRNKGNFPGRFSGRQFSNSRSEMNVSTLELGDSALYLCASKEQAQDTQYFGPGTRLTVL.

This clonotype has ten or more counts. The chain combines TRBV7-9 with TRBJ2-7; D perhaps matches TRBD1 (5 bases). Germline CDR1 and CDR2: SEHNR and FQNEAQ (reference sequence). Trimming pared 2 bases from V and 0 bases from J, leaving 23 bases between. The CDR3 length is 19 residues. This chain's CDR3 is CASSLKGFFGSPSSYEQYF. CDR3 nucleotide sequence: TGTGCCAGCAGCTTAAAGGGGTTTTTCGGCAGCCCAAGCTCCTACGAGCAGTACTTC. The full variable domain, in which reference TRBV7-9 and TRBJ2-7 provide the parts outside the CDR3, is DTGVSQNPRHKITKRGQNVTFRCDPISEHNRLYWYRQTLGQGPEFLTYFQNEAQLEKSRLLSDRFSAERPKGSFSTLEIQRTEQGDSAMYLCASSLKGFFGSPSSYEQYFGPGTRLTVT.

The V and J genes are TRBV21-1 and TRBJ1-2; TRBD1 reflects the table's D call only, with no check against the DNA. TRBV21-1 is labeled a pseudogene. CDR3 length equals 14 residues. As DNA, the CDR3 is TGTGCCAGCAGCAAATCCGGCCCCCCTCGGAGCTACACCTTC. It codes for CASSKSGPPRSYTF.